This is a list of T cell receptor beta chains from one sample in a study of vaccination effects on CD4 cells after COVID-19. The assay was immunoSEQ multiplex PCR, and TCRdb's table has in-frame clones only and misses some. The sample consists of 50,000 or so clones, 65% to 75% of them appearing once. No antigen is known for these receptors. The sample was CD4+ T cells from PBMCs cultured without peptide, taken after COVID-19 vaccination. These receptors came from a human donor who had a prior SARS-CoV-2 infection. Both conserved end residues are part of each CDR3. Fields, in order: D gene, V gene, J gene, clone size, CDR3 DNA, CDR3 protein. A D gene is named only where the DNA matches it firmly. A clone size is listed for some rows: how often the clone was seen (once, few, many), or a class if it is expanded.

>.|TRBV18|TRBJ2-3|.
TGTGCCAGCTCACCACCGACCGGGGCAGATACGCAGTATTTT
CASSPPTGADTQYF
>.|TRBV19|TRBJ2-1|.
TGTGCCAGTAGTATTTTTGGGGGGGCACCGAGCTCCTACAATGAGCAGTTCTTC
CASSIFGGAPSSYNEQFF
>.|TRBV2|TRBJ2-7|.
TGTGCCAGCAGCGCTCTTTCCTACGAGCAGTACTTC
CASSALSYEQYF
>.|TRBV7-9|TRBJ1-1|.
TGTGCCAGCAGCGCCGTTGGGCGCAGGACTGAAGCTTTCTTT
CASSAVGRRTEAFF
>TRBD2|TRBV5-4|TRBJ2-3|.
TGTGCCAGCAGCTTGGCCGGCGGGGGGGCAGATACGCAGTATTTT
CASSLAGGGADTQYF
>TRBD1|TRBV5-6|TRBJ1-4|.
TGTGCCAGCAGCGGCGGACAGGGAGGGAATGAAAAACTGTTTTTT
CASSGGQGGNEKLFF
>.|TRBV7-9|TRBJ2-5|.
TGTGCCAGCAGCTTAAAAGAGACCCAGTACTTC
CASSLKETQYF
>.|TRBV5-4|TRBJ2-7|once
TGTGCCAGCAGTAGCCAAGGACAGAAAAACTACGAGCAGTACTTC
CASSSQGQKNYEQYF
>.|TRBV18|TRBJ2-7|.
TGTGCCAGCTCACCGGGAGCCCAGGGGTACGAGCAGTACTTC
CASSPGAQGYEQYF
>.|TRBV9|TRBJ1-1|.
TGTGCCAGCAGCGCAAACGACGGGGGTGGCACTGAAGCTTTCTTT
CASSANDGGGTEAFF
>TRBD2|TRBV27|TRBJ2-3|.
TGTGCCAGCAGAGGGAGCGGGACGGGAGATACGCAGTATTTT
CASRGSGTGDTQYF
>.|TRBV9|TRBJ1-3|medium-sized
TGTGCCAGCAGCGCCAGGGGACCTGGAAACACCATATATTTT
CASSARGPGNTIYF
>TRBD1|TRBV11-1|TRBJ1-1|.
TGTGCCAGCAGCTTAACCGGGACAGCGAACACTGAAGCTTTCTTT
CASSLTGTANTEAFF
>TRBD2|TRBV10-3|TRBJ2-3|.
TGTGCCATCAGTGATTTGCGGGGGAAGGGGCGAGATACGCAGTATTTT
CAISDLRGKGRDTQYF
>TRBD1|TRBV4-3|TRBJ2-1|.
TGCGCCAGCAGCCCGAACAGGGGTGGCCCCTACAATGAGCAGTTCTTC
CASSPNRGGPYNEQFF
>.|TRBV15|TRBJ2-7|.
TGTGCCACCAGCAGAGACTCGACGGGAGTAGGCGAGCAGTACTTC
CATSRDSTGVGEQYF
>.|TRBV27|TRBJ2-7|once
TGTGCCAGCAGCCGCCTATTGGGATTGGAGCAGTACTTC
CASSRLLGLEQYF
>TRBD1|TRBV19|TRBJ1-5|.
TGTGCCAGTAGCCCGGACAGGGCCCTCAGCAATCAGCCCCAGCATTTT
CASSPDRALSNQPQHF
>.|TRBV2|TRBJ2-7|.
TGTGCCAGCATTGGAGGCGAGCAGTACTTC
CASIGGEQYF
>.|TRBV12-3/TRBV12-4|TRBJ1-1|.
TGTGCCAGCAGATACAGGGTGACCACTGAAGCTTTCTTT
CASRYRVTTEAFF
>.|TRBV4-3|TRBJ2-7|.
TGCGCCAGCAGCCAGACCACACAGGGGCGGGGTGGGTACGAGCAGTACTTC
CASSQTTQGRGGYEQYF
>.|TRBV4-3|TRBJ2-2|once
TGCGCCAGCAGCCAAGACCCCGGCGAAAACACCGGGGAGCTGTTTTTT
CASSQDPGENTGELFF
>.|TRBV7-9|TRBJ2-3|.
TGTGCCAGCAGTCAAGGGACATTCACAGATACGCAGTATTTT
CASSQGTFTDTQYF
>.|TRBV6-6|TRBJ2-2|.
TGTGCCAGCAGTTACTTGAACACCGGGGAGCTGTTTTTT
CASSYLNTGELFF
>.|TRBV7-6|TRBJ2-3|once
TGTGCCAGCAGCTTACGTCCCGGACAGACAACTACTCGACCGACGCAGTATTTT
CASSLRPGQTTTRPTQYF
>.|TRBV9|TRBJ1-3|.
TGTGCCAGCAGCGTAGGAGGTCGGCAGACATACTCTGGAAACACCATATATTTT
CASSVGGRQTYSGNTIYF
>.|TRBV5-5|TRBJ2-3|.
TGTGCCAGCAGTGTGGGAGGAAACACAGATACGCAGTATTTT
CASSVGGNTDTQYF
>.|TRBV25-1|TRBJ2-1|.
TGTGCCAGCAGTGAGCCCTACAATGAGCAGTTCTTC
CASSEPYNEQFF
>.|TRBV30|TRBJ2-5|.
TGTGCCTGCCGGGGTTCCACAGTTAGTCGGGGGGAGACCCAGTACTTC
CACRGSTVSRGETQYF
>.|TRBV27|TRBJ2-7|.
TGTGCCAGGAAGCAGCGTGCGGGGAACTACGAGCAGTACTTC
CARKQRAGNYEQYF
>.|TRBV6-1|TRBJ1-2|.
TGTGCCAGCAGTGAAAGGGCCACACGGGGCTACACCTTC
CASSERATRGYTF
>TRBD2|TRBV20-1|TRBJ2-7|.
TGCAGTGCTAGTTGGGCGGGGGGGCCGGTCTACGAGCAGTACTTC
CSASWAGGPVYEQYF
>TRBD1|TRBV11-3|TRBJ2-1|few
TGTGCCAGCAGCTTAGGGACAGGGGGCTACAATGAGCAGTTCTTC
CASSLGTGGYNEQFF
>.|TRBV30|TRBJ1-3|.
TGTGCCTGGAGTCCAACAGGGTGGTCCCGTGGAAACACCATATATTTT
CAWSPTGWSRGNTIYF
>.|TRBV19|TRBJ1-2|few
TGTGCCAGTTCGGCAGACTATGGCTACACCTTC
CASSADYGYTF
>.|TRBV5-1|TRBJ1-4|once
TGCGCCAGCACCCGGGCCCCCCCTGCAACTAATGAAAAACTGTTTTTT
CASTRAPPATNEKLFF
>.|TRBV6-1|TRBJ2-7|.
TGTGCCAGCAGTGAAGACGCAGATACCTACGAGCAGTACTTC
CASSEDADTYEQYF